This T cell receptor (beta chain) was sequenced for a study of cytomegalovirus exposure and HLA in healthy donors. CDR3 size: 15 residues. Trimming took 4 bases from V and 0 from J; bases not matched to a gene: 4. Germline V lookup: CDR1 SQVTM, CDR2 ANQGSEA. General observations from the study: In a later analysis, TCR beta V- and J-gene trimming was associated with a missense DCLRE1C variant. Reported findings show TCR beta sequences accurately forecast HLA-A and HLA-B alleles in most subjects.

This clone has only one observation. Its antigen is currently unknown. PCR employed 60 Vbeta and 13 Jbeta primers. This table comes from immunoSEQ multiplex PCR, and its TCRdb copy is limited to in-frame clones, with some not included. The table has 140,000 or so clones, 78% seen once. The sequence was obtained from a woman aged 18-30 years in good health and CMV-seropositive. This rearrangement joins TRBV29-1 to TRBJ2-1, with 9 nucleotides matching TRBD2. The sample consisted of PBMCs. CDR3 region: CSVAERGDSYNEQFF. The CDR3 region has the DNA TGCAGCGTTGCCGAGCGGGGGGACTCCTACAATGAGCAGTTCTTC.